Presented here are 4 T cell receptor beta chains from one specimen sequenced in a study of tumor-infiltrating lymphocytes in primary liver carcinoma. The tissue used was unsorted bulk material of about 19-34 mg. RNA and DNA were co-extracted from it with the AllPrep DNA/RNA mini kit. The researchers produced TCR beta cDNA from 500 ng total RNA with a constant-region primer. Construction of TCR beta libraries relied on three successive nested multiplex PCR rounds employing slightly modified ARM-PCR. Two initial PCR rounds of around 9 cycles each paired TRBV1-TRBV30 forward primers with a C-beta reverse primer. TCRdb reprocessed the multiplex PCR reads via MiXCR and lists one record per CDR3 protein. The sample has about 210,000 distinct CDR3 sequences, about 82% seen once. The sequencing sample was made of tumor tissue from primary liver carcinoma. Source of these receptors: a man aged 35 to 55 with primary liver carcinoma and hepatitis B virus infection.

As concerns this clonotype: The CDR3 does not close with the conserved phenylalanine or tryptophan, likely indicating a read error. The J gene is TRBJ2-3, the V gene TRBV29-1; TRBD2 matches 10 bases. This CDR3 has 14 amino acids. V lost 6 bases to trimming and J lost 3 bases; unmatched junction nucleotides: 6. Germline lookup yields CDR1 SQVTM and CDR2 ANQGSEA. The CDR3 protein is CSVTLAGVTDTQYI. DNA for the CDR3: TGCAGCGTCACCCTAGCGGGAGTAACAGATACGCAGTATATT.

The sample holds one count of this clonotype. One junction end disagrees with the germline gene, perhaps due to a read error. The chain uses TRBV6-5 and TRBJ2-5; weak D call: TRBD2 (6 bases). The CDR3 sequence is 15 residues long. Germline CDR1 and CDR2: MNHEY and SVGAGI. As DNA, the CDR3 is TGTGCCAGCAGTTACTCGACGCGGAGGGAAGAGATCCAGTACTTC. This sequence encodes CASSYSTRREEIQYF.

Remarks on this clonotype: The germline gene is not matched at one end of the junction; a read error may be the cause. This chain uses TRBV4-1 with TRBJ2-3; 16 bases agree with TRBD2. The length of the CDR3 is 19 residues. The germline gives CDR1 MGHRA, CDR2 YSYEKL. The CDR3 protein is CAGSKSGTSGGGATDTQYF. CDR3 nucleotides: TGCGCCGGCAGCAAATCCGGGACTAGCGGGGGGGGCGCGACAGATACGCAGTATTTT.

As regards this clonotype: The conserved closing phenylalanine or tryptophan is absent in this CDR3, likely reflecting a read error. The V call is TRBV29-1, the J call TRBJ2-1, with TRBD2 matching over 7 bases. The CDR3 is made up of 15 amino acids. Losses at the gene ends were 6 bases for V and 3 bases for J; bases not matched to a gene: 11. Per germline, CDR1 SQVTM and CDR2 ANQGSEA. CDR3 DNA: TGCAGCGTCGGACTAGTGGGAGGGTTCTACAATGAGCAGTTCCTC. Translating gives CSVGLVGGFYNEQFL.